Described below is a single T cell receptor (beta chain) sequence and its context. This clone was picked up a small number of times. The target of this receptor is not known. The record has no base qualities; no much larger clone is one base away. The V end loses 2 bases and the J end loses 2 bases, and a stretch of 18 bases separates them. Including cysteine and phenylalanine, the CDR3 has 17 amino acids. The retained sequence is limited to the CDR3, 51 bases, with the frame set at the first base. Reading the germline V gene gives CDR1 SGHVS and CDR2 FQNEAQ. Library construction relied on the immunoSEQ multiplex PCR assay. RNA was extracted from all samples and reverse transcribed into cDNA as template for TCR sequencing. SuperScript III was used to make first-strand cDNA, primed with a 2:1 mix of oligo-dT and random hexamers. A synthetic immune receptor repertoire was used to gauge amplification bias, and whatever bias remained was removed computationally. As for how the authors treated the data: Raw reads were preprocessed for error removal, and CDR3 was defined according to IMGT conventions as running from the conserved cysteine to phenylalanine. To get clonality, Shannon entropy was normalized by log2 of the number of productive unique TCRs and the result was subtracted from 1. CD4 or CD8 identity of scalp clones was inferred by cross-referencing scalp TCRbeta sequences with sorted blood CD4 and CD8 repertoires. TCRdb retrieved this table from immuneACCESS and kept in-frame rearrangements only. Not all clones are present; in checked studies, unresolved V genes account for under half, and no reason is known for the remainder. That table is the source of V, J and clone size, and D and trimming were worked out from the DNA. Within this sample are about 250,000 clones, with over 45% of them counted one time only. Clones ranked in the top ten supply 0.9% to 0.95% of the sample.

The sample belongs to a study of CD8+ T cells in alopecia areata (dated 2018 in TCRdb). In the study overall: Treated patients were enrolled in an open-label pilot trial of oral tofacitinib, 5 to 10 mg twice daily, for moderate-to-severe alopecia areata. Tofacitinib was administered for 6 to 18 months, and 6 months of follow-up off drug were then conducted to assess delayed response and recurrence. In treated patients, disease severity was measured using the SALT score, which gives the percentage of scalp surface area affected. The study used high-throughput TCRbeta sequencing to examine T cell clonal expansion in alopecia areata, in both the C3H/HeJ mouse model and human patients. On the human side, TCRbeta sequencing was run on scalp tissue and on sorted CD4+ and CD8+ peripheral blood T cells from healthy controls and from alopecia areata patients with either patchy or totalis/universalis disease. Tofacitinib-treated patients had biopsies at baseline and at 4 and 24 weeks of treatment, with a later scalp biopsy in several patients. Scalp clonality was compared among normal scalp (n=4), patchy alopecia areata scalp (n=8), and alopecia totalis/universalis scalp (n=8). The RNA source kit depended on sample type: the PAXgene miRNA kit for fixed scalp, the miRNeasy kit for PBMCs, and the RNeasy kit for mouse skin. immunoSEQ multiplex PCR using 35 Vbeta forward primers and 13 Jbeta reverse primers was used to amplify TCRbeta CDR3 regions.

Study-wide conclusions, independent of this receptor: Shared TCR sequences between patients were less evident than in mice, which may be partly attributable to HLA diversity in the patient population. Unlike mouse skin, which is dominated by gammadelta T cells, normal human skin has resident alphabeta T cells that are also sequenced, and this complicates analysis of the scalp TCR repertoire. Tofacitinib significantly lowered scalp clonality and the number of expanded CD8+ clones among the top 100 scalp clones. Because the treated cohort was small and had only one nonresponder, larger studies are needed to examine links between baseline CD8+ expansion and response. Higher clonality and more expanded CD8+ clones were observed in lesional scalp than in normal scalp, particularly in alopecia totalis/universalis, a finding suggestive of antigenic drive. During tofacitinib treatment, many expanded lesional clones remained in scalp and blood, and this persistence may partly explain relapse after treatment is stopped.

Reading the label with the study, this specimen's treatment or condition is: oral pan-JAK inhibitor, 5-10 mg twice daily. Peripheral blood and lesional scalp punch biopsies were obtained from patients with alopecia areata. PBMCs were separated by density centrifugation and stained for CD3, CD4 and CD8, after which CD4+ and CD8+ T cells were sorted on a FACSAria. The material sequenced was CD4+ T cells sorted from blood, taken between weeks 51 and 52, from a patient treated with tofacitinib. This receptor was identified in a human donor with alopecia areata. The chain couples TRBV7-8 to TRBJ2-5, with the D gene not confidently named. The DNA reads TGTGCCAGCAGCTTAACTCTAACAGCCCACATTCAAGAGACCCAGTACTTC. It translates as CASSLTLTAHIQETQYF.